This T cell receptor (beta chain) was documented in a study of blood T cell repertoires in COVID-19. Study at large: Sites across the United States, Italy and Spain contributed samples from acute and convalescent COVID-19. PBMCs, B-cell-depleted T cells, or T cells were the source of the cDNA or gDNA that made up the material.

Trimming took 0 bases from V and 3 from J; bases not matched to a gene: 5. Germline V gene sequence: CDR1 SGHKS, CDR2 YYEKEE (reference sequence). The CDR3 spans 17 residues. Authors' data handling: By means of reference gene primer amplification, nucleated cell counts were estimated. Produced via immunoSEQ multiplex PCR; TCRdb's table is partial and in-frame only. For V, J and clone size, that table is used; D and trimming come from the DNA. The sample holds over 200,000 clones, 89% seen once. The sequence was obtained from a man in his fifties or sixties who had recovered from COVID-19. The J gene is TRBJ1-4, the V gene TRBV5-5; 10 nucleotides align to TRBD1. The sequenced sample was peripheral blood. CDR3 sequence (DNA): TGTGCCAGCAGCTTGGCCATAGGGACAGGGGCTAATGAAAAACTGTTTTTT. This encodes CASSLAIGTGANEKLFF.